One and the same sample provided the 27 T cell receptor beta chains below, sequenced in a study of graft-versus-host responses after intestinal transplantation. Data came from immunoSEQ multiplex PCR; TCRdb stores just in-frame clones and leaves some out. The sample lists more than 85,000 clones, about nine tenths occurring once. These receptors lack a known antigen. The sequencing here drew on unstimulated CD8+ T cells sorted from spleen or lymph node cells, taken before transplant. The origin of the receptors is a human donor who was the organ donor for an intestinal transplant.

This clone was recorded a few times. DNA for the CDR3: TGTGCCTGGAGTTCCGGACTTCCCGTTTTCACAGATACGCAGTATTTT. Its protein product is CAWSSGLPVFTDTQYF. This rearrangement joins TRBV30 to TRBJ2-3; the D gene is possibly TRBD2 (5 bases). Germline V gene lookup returns CDR1 GTSNPN and CDR2 SVGIG (reference sequence). The germline V and J ends were trimmed by 2 bases and 2 bases, with 17 bases remaining between them. This CDR3 region has 16 residues.

The chain couples TRBV4-1 to TRBJ2-7, with 7 bases matching TRBD1. The V and J ends lost 8 bases and 7 bases, in that order; junction bases with no gene match: 11. The length of the CDR3 is 13 residues. Germline CDR1 reads MGHRA; CDR2 reads YSYEKL. CDR3 protein: CASGTAVEKEQYF. CDR3 DNA sequence: TGCGCCAGCGGGACAGCCGTAGAGAAAGAGCAGTACTTC.

The chain uses TRBV19 and TRBJ1-5, with a weak D call TRBD1 (5 bases). Germline CDR1 is LNHDA and CDR2 is SQIVND (reference sequence). The CDR3 has 17 residues. V was trimmed by 7 bases and J by 4 bases, leaving 23 bases between them. The CDR3 loop reads CASKGSPGGDSNQPQHF. CDR3 bases: TGTGCCAGTAAAGGTTCTCCGGGGGGGGACTCAAATCAGCCCCAGCATTTT.

CDR3 in DNA: TGTGCCAGCAGTGCCCGACAGGGAGTATCCTCCTACGAGCAGTACTTC. As protein: CASSARQGVSSYEQYF. The V and J genes are TRBV6-1 and TRBJ2-7; 7 nucleotides agree with TRBD1. Germline V CDR1 and CDR2: MNHNS, SASEGT. This CDR3 has 16 residues. The V and J ends lost 4 bases and 0 bases, in that order; junction bases with no gene match: 9.

The genes are TRBV14 and TRBJ2-7; TRBD2 might be the D (6 bases). The CDR3 has 15 residues. CDR1 is SGHDN and CDR2 is FVKESK in the germline V gene. V was pared by 1 base and J by 2 bases, with 12 bases between. The CDR3 loop reads CASSQGPGGAYEQYF. In DNA, the CDR3 is TGTGCCAGCAGCCAAGGCCCCGGGGGAGCCTACGAGCAGTACTTC. Looking up the rest from reference TRBV14 and TRBJ2-7 gives the full variable domain: EAGVTQFPSHSVIEKGQTVTLRCDPISGHDNLYWYRRVMGKEIKFLLHFVKESKQDESGMPNNRFLAERTGGTYSTLKVQPAELEDSGVYFCASSQGPGGAYEQYFGPGTRLTVT.

The rearrangement uses TRBV7-8 and TRBJ2-3, with 9 bases identical to TRBD2. This CDR3 contains 18 residues. Germline CDR1 reads SGHVS; CDR2 reads FQNEAQ. V lost 1 base, J lost 2 bases, and 10 bases stayed unmatched. The chain's CDR3 is CASSLEVGVAGVTDTQYF. CDR3 DNA: TGTGCCAGCAGCTTAGAGGTTGGGGTAGCGGGAGTCACAGATACGCAGTATTTT.

V and J are TRBV21-1 and TRBJ1-1; TRBD1, the table's D call, was not compared with the DNA. TRBV21-1 is shown as a pseudogene. This CDR3 has 16 residues. CDR3 in DNA: TGTGCCAGCAGCACGACTATTGGGACAGGTAACACTGAAGCTTTCTTT. Encoded protein: CASSTTIGTGNTEAFF.

V is TRBV4-1 and J is TRBJ1-2; D not resolved. Trimming cost V 0 bases and J 4 bases, with 24 bases left between them. The CDR3 length is 19 residues. Germline values: CDR1 MGHRA, CDR2 YSYEKL. CDR3 residues: CASSQDLSSWQALFYGYTF. In nucleotides, the CDR3 is TGCGCCAGCAGCCAAGATCTTAGTTCCTGGCAGGCTCTATTCTATGGCTACACCTTC.

This sequence joins TRBV15 and TRBJ2-7, with D tentatively TRBD1 (8 bases). The CDR3 spans 15 residues. V was cut by 4 bases and J by 4 bases, with 17 bases left in between. Germline CDR1 is LNHNV and CDR2 is YYDKDF (reference sequence). The CDR3 sequence: CATSIRTGRGYEQYF. CDR3 DNA: TGTGCCACCAGCATACGGACAGGGCGGGGGTACGAGCAGTACTTC.

The gene calls are TRBV6-5 and TRBJ1-1; D not certain. Germline lookup yields CDR1 MNHEY and CDR2 SVGAGI. CDR3 length: 14 amino acids. V was trimmed by 2 bases and J by 1 base, leaving 8 bases between them. The chain's CDR3 is CASSYNSQNTEAFF. Here the CDR3 DNA reads TGTGCCAGCAGTTACAATAGCCAGAACACTGAAGCTTTCTTT.

The chain carries TRBV2 and TRBJ1-2, with D possibly matching TRBD1 (6 bases). Germline V gene data show CDR1 as SNHLY and CDR2 as FYNNEI. CDR3 length: 13 residues. V shed 8 bases and J shed 4 bases, with 14 bases lying between them. As DNA, the CDR3 is TGTGCCAGCGGATCGGGGGGGCTCTATGGCTACACCTTC. Translation: CASGSGGLYGYTF.

The rearrangement links TRBV5-4 to TRBJ2-7; TRBD2 aligns across 7 bases. The V segment lost 0 bases and the J segment 5 bases; nucleotides outside the gene matches: 14. There are 17 residues in the CDR3. Germline V gives CDR1 SGHNT, CDR2 YYREEE (reference sequence). CDR3: CASSLDPQRGGLDEQYF. CDR3 coding DNA: TGTGCCAGCAGCTTGGATCCTCAAAGGGGAGGGCTGGACGAGCAGTACTTC. Full variable domain (missing parts from reference TRBV5-4 and TRBJ2-7): ETGVTQSPTHLIKTRGQQVTLRCSSQSGHNTVSWYQQALGQGPQFIFQYYREEENGRGNFPPRFSGLQFPNYSSELNVNALELDDSALYLCASSLDPQRGGLDEQYFGPGTRLTVT.

This clone occurred once. The genes are TRBV7-9 and TRBJ1-6; D unresolved. The CDR3 is made up of 17 amino acids. In germline, CDR1 is SEHNR, CDR2 FQNEAQ (reference sequence). The ends were cut back, 1 base at V and 7 bases at J, with 17 bases in the middle. Here the CDR3 reads CASSLDGGLVENSPLHF. The CDR3, as DNA: TGTGCCAGCAGCTTAGACGGTGGGTTGGTGGAGAATTCACCCCTCCACTTT.

The V and J genes are TRBV7-6 and TRBJ2-1; D gene unclear. The CDR3 extends over 13 amino acids. The germline V and J ends were trimmed by 2 bases and 6 bases, with 8 bases remaining between them. CDR1 and CDR2 (germline): SGHVS, FNYEAQ. The CDR3 DNA sequence: TGTGCCAGCAGCTTATGGAACAGCAATGAGCAGTTCTTC. It specifies CASSLWNSNEQFF. Using reference TRBV7-6 and TRBJ2-1 for the parts outside the CDR3, the full variable domain is GAGVSQSPRYKVTKRGQDVALRCDPISGHVSLYWYRQALGQGPEFLTYFNYEAQQDKSGLPNDRFSAERPEGSISTLTIQRTEQRDSAMYRCASSLWNSNEQFFGPGTRLTVL.

The V and J genes are TRBV6-5 and TRBJ2-2; D perhaps matches TRBD2 (6 bases). Deletions cut 5 bases from V and 4 bases from J, with 14 bases between. This CDR3 has 15 residues. CDR1 MNHEY and CDR2 SVGAGI come from the germline V gene. The CDR3 DNA sequence: TGTGCCAGCAGTGTATCTACAGCGGGCACCGGGGAGCTGTTTTTT. This encodes CASSVSTAGTGELFF.

The chain has TRBV11-2 and TRBJ1-4; 10 nucleotides line up with TRBD1. From germline, CDR1 is SGHAT and CDR2 FQNNGV. This CDR3 has 17 amino acids. Trimming cost V 4 bases and J 2 bases; bases outside gene matches: 7. CDR3 protein: CASSSGQGGGTNEKLFF. The CDR3 nucleotides are TGTGCCAGCAGCTCCGGACAGGGGGGGGGTACTAATGAAAAACTGTTTTTT.

The chain employs TRBV4-1 and TRBJ2-7; TRBD1 aligns across 11 bases. CDR3 length: 14 residues. V trimming: 3 bases; J trimming: 5 bases; junction bases outside the gene matches: 3. Germline V CDR1 and CDR2: MGHRA, YSYEKL. CDR3 region: CASSHRTGGDEQYF. For the CDR3, the DNA is TGCGCCAGCAGCCACAGGACAGGGGGCGACGAGCAGTACTTC.

This sequence joins TRBV7-8 and TRBJ2-7; D is unresolved. The CDR3 runs to 12 residues. Germline values: CDR1 SGHVS, CDR2 FQNEAQ. V lost 2 bases and J lost 2, with 4 bases in between. Here the CDR3 DNA reads TGTGCCAGCAGCTTACCGGCCTACGAGCAGTACTTC. The encoded protein is CASSLPAYEQYF.

Here the CDR3 DNA reads TGTGCCAGCGGACAAGGGGGACTGGGATACGAGCAGTACTTC. Its protein is CASGQGGLGYEQYF. This chain links TRBV14 with TRBJ2-7; perhaps D is TRBD1 or TRBD2 (6 bases each). V dropped 8 bases and J dropped 4 bases, with 18 bases sitting between them. Germline CDR1 SGHDN, CDR2 FVKESK. The CDR3 loop spans 14 amino acids. Full variable domain (missing parts from reference TRBV14 and TRBJ2-7): EAGVTQFPSHSVIEKGQTVTLRCDPISGHDNLYWYRRVMGKEIKFLLHFVKESKQDESGMPNNRFLAERTGGTYSTLKVQPAELEDSGVYFCASGQGGLGYEQYFGPGTRLTVT.

The rearrangement uses TRBV28 and TRBJ1-2; D gene ambiguous. The CDR3 consists of 13 residues. Germline lookup yields CDR1 MDHEN and CDR2 SYDVKM. The V end lost 6 bases, the J end lost 4 bases, and 12 bases lay between the germline ends. DNA for the CDR3: TGTGCCAGCAGCTACCCTCCCCCCTATGGCTACACCTTC. It encodes CASSYPPPYGYTF.

This rearrangement joins TRBV19 to TRBJ1-3; D gene uncertain. The V and J ends lost 3 bases and 0 bases respectively, with 15 bases between them. The CDR3 consists of 17 residues. Germline assignment: CDR1 LNHDA and CDR2 SQIVND (reference sequence). The CDR3 region has the DNA TGTGCCAGTAGTATCGTGGCCCGTTCCCACTCTGGAAACACCATATATTTT. Translating it yields CASSIVARSHSGNTIYF.

The V gene is TRBV11-3, the J gene TRBJ1-2; D is undetermined. Germline CDR1 SGHNT, CDR2 YENEEA. Trimming took 0 bases from V and 0 from J, leaving 5 bases between them. This CDR3 spans 14 amino acids. This chain's CDR3 is CASSLDQTNYGYTF. As DNA, the CDR3 is TGTGCCAGCAGCTTAGATCAGACTAACTATGGCTACACCTTC.

This clone was recorded once. This chain joins TRBV7-9 and TRBJ2-2; 10 nucleotides agree with TRBD2. The CDR3 runs to 17 residues. The germline V gene has CDR1 SEHNR and CDR2 FQNEAQ (reference sequence). V lost 1 base, J lost 2 bases, and 4 bases stayed unmatched. DNA of the CDR3: TGTGCCAGCAGCTTAGGCGGGACTAGCGTCAACACCGGGGAGCTGTTTTTT. It translates to CASSLGGTSVNTGELFF.

The chain links TRBV15 to TRBJ2-3, with TRBD2 matching 7 bases. The CDR3 is made up of 13 amino acids. Germline V gives CDR1 LNHNV, CDR2 YYDKDF (reference sequence). J lost 4 bases, V lost 5 bases, and 3 bases had no gene match. DNA of the CDR3: TGTGCCACCAGCGGGAGGGTCGCAGATACGCAGTATTTT. Its protein product is CATSGRVADTQYF.

The chain joins TRBV7-8 to TRBJ2-3; D is uncertain. Germline CDR1 is SGHVS and CDR2 is FQNEAQ. Trimming pared 5 bases from V and 1 base from J, leaving 13 bases between. The length of the CDR3 is 15 residues. CDR3: CASSPGAGGTDTQYF. CDR3 coding DNA: TGTGCCAGCAGCCCCGGCGCAGGCGGCACAGATACGCAGTATTTT.

The chain combines TRBV7-6 with TRBJ1-1, with D uncertain. The CDR3 is made up of 12 amino acids. Trimming pared 6 bases from V and 2 bases from J, leaving 7 bases between. Germline CDR1 reads SGHVS; CDR2 reads FNYEAQ. The CDR3 here is CASSAGNTEAFF. CDR3 sequence (DNA): TGTGCCAGCAGTGCGGGAAACACTGAAGCTTTCTTT. Filled out from reference TRBV7-6 and TRBJ1-1, the complete variable domain reads GAGVSQSPRYKVTKRGQDVALRCDPISGHVSLYWYRQALGQGPEFLTYFNYEAQQDKSGLPNDRFSAERPEGSISTLTIQRTEQRDSAMYRCASSAGNTEAFFGQGTRLTVV.

The V and J genes are TRBV6-5 and TRBJ2-7, with TRBD2 matching 7 bases. The CDR3 is made up of 15 amino acids. Germline V gives CDR1 MNHEY, CDR2 SVGAGI. V gave up 3 bases and J gave up 1 base; unmatched junction bases: 6. The CDR3 DNA follows: TGTGCCAGCAGTTATTTCGGGACTACTTCCTACGAGCAGTACTTC. It specifies CASSYFGTTSYEQYF.